This T cell receptor beta chain was profiled in a study of post-analysis software for immune sequencing data. At the level of the study: The patients showed relapsing-remitting, secondary progressive and progressive-relapsing multiple sclerosis courses. Study-wide results and caveats: Roughly five TRBV segments, including TRBV5-6, TRBV5-1 and TRBV20-1, were more frequent in patients than controls.

The authors incorporated unique molecular identifiers into the TCR beta cDNA libraries. TCRdb reprocessed the PCR reads with MiXCR, giving one entry per CDR3 protein. This table has 350,000 to 500,000 distinct CDR3 sequences, about 39% appearing once. With 5 bases removed from V and 8 bases from J, the gap between germline ends came to 18 bases. Germline values: CDR1 MNHEY, CDR2 SVGAGI. This CDR3 comprises 14 residues. This clonotype was counted only a few times. Its antigen remains unidentified. This TCR was sampled from a girl under 10 years old with multiple sclerosis. The chain has TRBV6-5 and TRBJ1-2; maybe TRBD1 (6 bases). Sequences were obtained from blood. The CDR3 region has the DNA TGTGCCAGCAGTGAGAGAAACAGGGACCCGGGCTACACCTTC. Protein: CASSERNRDPGYTF.